Shown below are 8 T cell receptor beta chains from a single sample sequenced in a study of T cells in Graves' hyperthyroidism and ophthalmopathy. From RNA transcripts, TCR beta CDR3 regions were amplified. The study used the HTBI primer set for a first-round RT-PCR of the TCR CDR3. TCRdb ran MiXCR on the multiplex PCR reads and lists one entry per CDR3 protein. The sample has about 580,000 distinct CDR3 sequences; under 60% are singletons. The sample was peripheral blood or thyroid tissue (not recorded which). The receptor source for this set is a woman younger than 35 with Graves' hyperthyroidism.

The chain employs TRBV7-2 and TRBJ1-4; D gene uncertain. V lost 6 bases and J lost 8, with 10 bases in between. Per germline, CDR1 SGHTA and CDR2 FQGNSA. The CDR3 contains 12 residues. CDR3 nucleotides: TGTGCCAGCAGGCGACCTGGGGAAAAACTGTTTTTT. It codes for CASRRPGEKLFF.

The DNA for the CDR3 is TGCAGTGCTGGATGGGACAGGAGGGAAGGGAACTATGGCTACACCTTC. This sequence encodes CSAGWDRREGNYGYTF. The genes are TRBV20-1 and TRBJ1-2; 8 bases fit TRBD1. Germline CDR1 reads DFQATT; CDR2 reads SNEGSKA (reference sequence). V shed 5 bases and J 2 bases; nucleotides not matched to a gene: 13. CDR3 length equals 16 residues.

This clonotype was observed at least ten times. V and J are TRBV10-3 and TRBJ2-7, with D maybe TRBD2 (5 bases). The V gene lost 6 bases and the J gene lost 1 base, with 10 bases spanning the gap. CDR1 ENHRY and CDR2 SYGVKD come from the germline V gene. This CDR3 is 13 amino acids long. Here the CDR3 DNA reads TGTGCCATCAGGGGAGACATTTCCTACGAGCAGTACTTC. It is translated as CAIRGDISYEQYF.

This clonotype was picked up one time. The conserved phenylalanine or tryptophan is not found at the CDR3 terminus, so this likely reflects a read error. This CDR3 is CASSPPSYEQYL. The CDR3 bases are TGTGCCAGCTCTCCCCCCTCCTACGAGCAGTACCTC. The chain joins TRBV6-5 to TRBJ2-7; D gene unclear. V was trimmed by 8 bases and J by 0 bases, leaving 8 bases between them. This CDR3 spans 12 amino acids. In germline, CDR1 is MNHEY, CDR2 SVGAGI.

The rearrangement links TRBV7-9 to TRBJ2-2; 12 bases are shared with TRBD2. After removal of 4 bases from V and 0 bases from J, the junction contained 9 bases not matched to a gene. Germline-derived CDR1 and CDR2 are SEHNR and FQNEAQ (reference sequence). CDR3 size: 19 residues. The CDR3 region is CASSSWGGLAGPNTGELFF. Here the CDR3 DNA reads TGTGCCAGCAGCTCCTGGGGGGGACTAGCGGGCCCGAACACCGGGGAGCTGTTTTTT.

To note about this clonotype: This clone may be a read error of a much larger clone one base away. The genes are TRBV27 and TRBJ1-6; D remains unclear. The V and J ends lost 2 bases and 9 bases respectively, with 8 bases between them. This CDR3 comprises 13 residues. In germline, CDR1 is MNHEY, CDR2 SMNVEV (reference sequence). Here the CDR3 DNA reads TGTGCCAGCAGTTTAGGGTGGAGTTCACCCCTCCACTTT. This sequence encodes CASSLGWSSPLHF.

This clonotype was seen at least ten times. The chain has TRBV7-2 and TRBJ2-2; 12 nucleotides align to TRBD2. The V segment lost 1 base and the J segment 6 bases; nucleotides outside the gene matches: 9. Looked up from germline, CDR1 is SGHTA and CDR2 is FQGNSA. CDR3 length: 18 residues. In DNA form, the CDR3 reads TGTGCCAGCAGCTTAGGGCGTCTAGCGGGAGGGCCCGCCGGGGAGCTGTTTTTT. The encoded protein is CASSLGRLAGGPAGELFF. The entire variable domain, with the rest obtained from reference TRBV7-2 and TRBJ2-2, is as follows: GAGVSQSPSNKVTEKGKDVELRCDPISGHTALYWYRQSLGQGLEFLIYFQGNSAPDKSGLPSDRFSAERTGGSVSTLTIQRTQQEDSAVYLCASSLGRLAGGPAGELFFGEGSRLTVL.

This clonotype was detected many times. The J gene is TRBJ1-1, the V gene TRBV11-2; no firm D call. The germline V and J ends were trimmed by 5 bases and 1 base, with 5 bases remaining between them. Germline V gene lookup returns CDR1 SGHAT and CDR2 FQNNGV. CDR3 length: 12 amino acids. CDR3 amino acids: CASSQQNTEAFF. CDR3 coding DNA: TGTGCCAGCAGCCAGCAGAACACTGAAGCTTTCTTT.